Each of the 16 T cell receptor beta chains below was sequenced from the same sample in a study of Ad26.COV2.S vaccination and SARS-CoV-2 variants. The repertoire was sequenced with immunoSEQ multiplex PCR; TCRdb's copy has only in-frame clones and lacks some. This table holds about 400,000 clones, approximately 89% found once. Specified treatment: about 20 received Ad26.COV2.S at low or high dose, single or two shots; five or six received placebo; per-sample allocation not given. The study sampled participants on day 63 after the first vaccine or placebo injection. This specimen consisted of peripheral blood, obtained in a trial of Ad26.COV2.S vaccine versus placebo. These receptor sequences come from a person aged 18-60 years who received the Ad26.COV2.S COVID-19 vaccine or a placebo.

J is TRBJ2-1 and V is TRBV5-1; 9 bases agree with TRBD1. The germline CDR1 and CDR2 sequences are SGHRS and YFSETQ. CDR3 size: 15 residues. The V gene end was trimmed by 4 bases and the J gene end by 7 bases; junction bases not matched to a gene: 9. The CDR3 loop is CASSNRDRAPNEQFF. In DNA form, the CDR3 reads TGCGCCAGCAGCAACCGGGACAGGGCGCCAAATGAGCAGTTCTTC.

Concerning this clone: The same CDR3 can be traced to other DNA sequences in this sample. Here the CDR3 DNA reads TGTGCCAGCTCACCCCGAGGGAACACTGAAGCTTTCTTT. Its protein product is CASSPRGNTEAFF. The chain has TRBV18 and TRBJ1-1, with D unclear. CDR3 length: 13 amino acids. The V gene lost 3 bases and the J gene lost 1 base, with 6 bases spanning the gap. Germline V lookup: CDR1 KGHSH, CDR2 LQKENI.

V is TRBV1 and J is TRBJ2-5; TRBD2, as called in the table, went unchecked against the DNA. TRBV1 is labeled a pseudogene. The CDR3 runs to 20 residues. The CDR3, as DNA: TGCACCAGCAGCCAAACTACCAAGACTAGCGGGCCCAAATACCAAGAGACCCAGTACTTC. Its protein product is CTSSQTTKTSGPKYQETQYF.

The chain uses TRBV9 and TRBJ2-7; D perhaps matches TRBD2 (5 bases). Germline-derived CDR1 and CDR2 are SGDLS and YYNGEE. V dropped 7 bases and J dropped 3 bases, with 20 bases sitting between them. The CDR3 length is 15 residues. The CDR3 here is CASAQHPDRDYEQYF. The CDR3 DNA is TGTGCCAGCGCACAGCACCCGGACCGGGACTACGAGCAGTACTTC.

This chain connects TRBV30 to TRBJ2-1; tentatively, D is TRBD2 (6 bases). With 0 bases removed from V and 12 bases from J, the gap between germline ends came to 9 bases. The germline CDR1 and CDR2 sequences are GTSNPN and SVGIG (reference sequence). The CDR3 has 11 residues. The CDR3 loop reads CAWSVLEGQFF. In DNA, the CDR3 is TGTGCCTGGAGTGTTTTGGAGGGGCAGTTCTTC.

The CDR3 DNA reads as TGTGCCAGCAGCTCGGACAGGGAAGCTAACTATGGCTACACCTTC. This sequence encodes CASSSDREANYGYTF. The chain has TRBV5-6 and TRBJ1-2, with 8 bases lining up with TRBD1. J was trimmed by 0 bases and V by 3 bases; bases with no gene match: 4. Germline-derived CDR1 and CDR2 are SGHDT and YYEEEE. This CDR3 has 15 amino acids. The variable domain in full, completed from reference TRBV5-6 and TRBJ1-2, reads DAGVTQSPTHLIKTRGQQVTLRCSPKSGHDTVSWYQQALGQGPQFIFQYYEEEERQRGNFPDRFSGHQFPNYSSELNVNALLLGDSALYLCASSSDREANYGYTFGSGTRLTVV.

The rearrangement links TRBV7-2 to TRBJ2-5, with D unresolved. The CDR3 contains 14 residues. Per germline, CDR1 SGHTA and CDR2 FQGNSA. V was cut by 1 base and J by 2 bases, with 8 bases left in between. Here the CDR3 reads CASSLGLLQETQYF. The DNA of the CDR3 is TGTGCCAGCAGCTTAGGCCTACTGCAAGAGACCCAGTACTTC. The whole variable domain, remainder taken from reference TRBV7-2 and TRBJ2-5, is GAGVSQSPSNKVTEKGKDVELRCDPISGHTALYWYRQSLGQGLEFLIYFQGNSAPDKSGLPSDRFSAERTGGSVSTLTIQRTQQEDSAVYLCASSLGLLQETQYFGPGTRLLVL.

This clone was seen only a few times. The chain uses TRBV10-3 and TRBJ1-5; D gene uncertain. In germline, CDR1 is ENHRY, CDR2 SYGVKD. Trimming removed 4 bases at V and 4 bases at J, with 5 bases between. The CDR3 sequence is 12 residues long. CDR3: CAISGLNQPQHF. The CDR3, as DNA: TGTGCCATCAGTGGCTTGAATCAGCCCCAGCATTTT.

This chain uses TRBV24-1 with TRBJ2-5; weak D call: TRBD2 (6 bases). CDR1 and CDR2 from the germline V gene are KGHDR and SFDVKD. The length of the CDR3 is 14 residues. V was clipped by 3 bases and J by 1 base, with 8 bases between them. The CDR3 loop is CATSDAGIQETQYF. CDR3 DNA sequence: TGTGCCACCAGTGATGCGGGGATCCAAGAGACCCAGTACTTC.

The chain uses TRBV3-1 (or the pseudogene TRBV3-2) and TRBJ2-7; 7 bases map to TRBD1. Per the germline V gene, CDR1 is LGHDT and CDR2 is YNNKEL (reference sequence). The CDR3 is made up of 14 amino acids. V shed 0 bases and J 7 bases; nucleotides not matched to a gene: 6. The CDR3 nucleotides are TGTGCCAGCAGCCAAGATAACAGGGGTCGGGAGCAGTACTTC. Amino acids: CASSQDNRGREQYF.

The rearrangement joins TRBV9 to TRBJ1-1, with TRBD1 as a possible D gene (6 bases). This CDR3 has 16 amino acids. Between the trimmed V and J ends, which lost 0 bases and 4 bases, there was a span of 16 bases. Germline V CDR1 and CDR2: SGDLS, YYNGEE. For the CDR3, the DNA is TGTGCCAGCAGCGTAGAGCCCCAACGAGGGGGCACTGAAGCTTTCTTT. Its protein product is CASSVEPQRGGTEAFF.

As DNA, the CDR3 is TGTGCCAGTAGTACTCCGGGAACGACCTCCTACAATGAGCAGTTCTTC. Its translation is CASSTPGTTSYNEQFF. The chain couples TRBV19 to TRBJ2-1, with D possibly being TRBD2 (5 bases). V lost 4 bases and J lost 0, with 13 bases in between. Germline assignment: CDR1 LNHDA and CDR2 SQIVND (reference sequence). CDR3 size: 16 residues.

This clone was picked up one time. The V call is TRBV4-1, the J call TRBJ2-7; the match to TRBD1 covers 7 bases. V was clipped by 3 bases and J by 3 bases; unmatched bases: 5. Germline loops: CDR1 MGHRA, CDR2 YSYEKL. The CDR3 contains 14 residues. The CDR3 DNA reads TGCGCCAGCAGCCAGACAGGGTCTGGCTACGAGCAGTACTTC. Protein: CASSQTGSGYEQYF.

This clone was found a few times. The rearrangement joins TRBV4-1 to TRBJ1-5; no clear D gene. Germline loops: CDR1 MGHRA, CDR2 YSYEKL. Trimming pared 4 bases from V and 5 bases from J, leaving 9 bases between. There are 13 residues in the CDR3. The CDR3 spells CASSPRAHQPQHF. As DNA, the CDR3 is TGCGCCAGCAGCCCCCGGGCGCATCAGCCCCAGCATTTT.

The rearrangement uses TRBV30 and TRBJ2-5, with TRBD2 identical over 11 bases. This CDR3 contains 15 residues. Germline lookup yields CDR1 GTSNPN and CDR2 SVGIG (reference sequence). Germline trimming cut 0 bases from V and 4 bases from J; bases unmatched to any gene: 4. As DNA, the CDR3 is TGTGCCTGGAGTGTTAATAGCGGGAGGGCAGAGACCCAGTACTTC. Amino acids: CAWSVNSGRAETQYF.

The CDR3 reads CASSLRPGTGNSPLHF. In DNA, the CDR3 is TGTGCCAGCAGTTTAAGGCCGGGGACAGGGAATTCACCCCTCCACTTT. V and J are TRBV28 and TRBJ1-6; TRBD1 agrees at 9 bases. The CDR3 length is 16 residues. Per germline, CDR1 MDHEN and CDR2 SYDVKM. V trimming: 2 bases; J trimming: 7 bases; junction bases outside the gene matches: 6. The full variable domain, completed using reference TRBV28 and TRBJ1-6, is DVKVTQSSRYLVKRTGEKVFLECVQDMDHENMFWYRQDPGLGLRLIYFSYDVKMKEKGDIPEGYSVSREKKERFSLILESASTNQTSMYLCASSLRPGTGNSPLHFGNGTRLTVT.